The 21 T cell receptor beta chains below come from one sample, sequenced in a study of beta chain features in type 1 diabetes. Investigators reverse transcribed all isolated RNA, so they sequenced expressed TCRB transcripts. Assay: immunoSEQ multiplex PCR; the TCRdb copy retains only in-frame clones and omits some. The data show some 290,000 clones, with over 11% seen just once and approximately 0.015% held by the top ten. Whole-study findings and limits: People with Type 1 diabetes carried modestly yet significantly shorter TCRB CDR3s in all four CD4+ subsets.

These receptors have no identified antigens. Sequences were obtained from naive CD4+ T cells from blood. The receptors come from a man aged 30 to 39 with type 1 diabetes.

The CDR3 loop reads CASSPRQLYEQYF. The CDR3 DNA sequence: TGTGCCAGCAGCCCCCGACAACTCTACGAGCAGTACTTC. The V gene is TRBV28, the J gene TRBJ2-7; D is ambiguous. This CDR3 is built from 13 residues. The V end lost 6 bases, the J end lost 3 bases, and 12 bases lay between the germline ends. Germline V gene sequence: CDR1 MDHEN, CDR2 SYDVKM.

This clone showed up just a few times. The V call is TRBV5-4, the J call TRBJ2-2; no reliable D call. CDR3 size: 13 residues. V shed 7 bases and J shed 1 base, with 8 bases lying between them. Germline values: CDR1 SGHNT, CDR2 YYREEE (reference sequence). The CDR3 here is CASQTGNTGELFF. For the CDR3, the DNA is TGTGCCAGCCAAACGGGGAACACCGGGGAGCTGTTTTTT. Filled out from reference TRBV5-4 and TRBJ2-2, the complete variable domain reads ETGVTQSPTHLIKTRGQQVTLRCSSQSGHNTVSWYQQALGQGPQFIFQYYREEENGRGNFPPRFSGLQFPNYSSELNVNALELDDSALYLCASQTGNTGELFFGEGSRLTVL.

The chain joins TRBV15 to TRBJ2-1; 9 nucleotides agree with TRBD2. The length of the CDR3 is 16 residues. The germline V gene encodes CDR1 LNHNV and CDR2 YYDKDF (reference sequence). V gave up 1 base and J gave up 4 bases; unmatched junction bases: 5. CDR3 residues: CATSRGDSGGYNEQFF. The CDR3 DNA reads as TGTGCCACCAGCAGAGGGGATAGCGGGGGATACAATGAGCAGTTCTTC.

This clone has a handful of counts. The chain is built from TRBV7-9 and TRBJ2-5, with D perhaps TRBD2 (5 bases). V was trimmed by 5 bases and J by 4 bases, leaving 17 bases between them. The length of the CDR3 is 15 residues. Per the germline V gene, CDR1 is SEHNR and CDR2 is FQNEAQ (reference sequence). The chain's CDR3 is CASSTRDLSIETQYF. The CDR3 DNA is TGTGCCAGCAGCACACGGGATCTCTCGATAGAGACCCAGTACTTC.

J is TRBJ2-7 and V is TRBV6-5; tentatively, D is TRBD2 (5 bases). In germline, CDR1 is MNHEY, CDR2 SVGAGI. Between the trimmed V and J ends, which lost 2 bases and 1 base, there was a span of 12 bases. CDR3 length: 15 residues. The CDR3 loop reads CASSYEGFGSYEQYF. CDR3 DNA: TGTGCCAGCAGTTACGAGGGTTTTGGGTCCTACGAGCAGTACTTC.

V gene TRBV7-8 combines with J gene TRBJ2-7; 14 bases are a match to TRBD2. J gave up 3 bases and V 1 base, and 2 bases lay outside the gene matches. This CDR3 region has 16 residues. In germline, CDR1 is SGHVS, CDR2 FQNEAQ. The CDR3 here is CASSLGGTSGSYEQYF. CDR3 coding DNA: TGTGCCAGCAGCTTAGGCGGGACTAGCGGGAGCTACGAGCAGTACTTC. The full variable domain, completed using reference TRBV7-8 and TRBJ2-7, is GAGVSQSPRYKVAKRGQDVALRCDPISGHVSLFWYQQALGQGPEFLTYFQNEAQLDKSGLPSDRFFAERPEGSVSTLKIQRTQQEDSAVYLCASSLGGTSGSYEQYFGPGTRLTVT.

This clone was counted a few times. This chain connects TRBV5-1 to TRBJ2-5; D uncertain. This CDR3 contains 13 residues. Germline V lookup: CDR1 SGHRS, CDR2 YFSETQ. Trimming removed 2 bases at V and 1 base at J, with 6 bases between. The CDR3, as DNA: TGCGCCAGCAGCTTTAACGGCCAAGAGACCCAGTACTTC. Its protein product is CASSFNGQETQYF.

The V gene is TRBV4-2, the J gene TRBJ2-7; 8 bases fit TRBD2. Per the germline V gene, CDR1 is LGHNA and CDR2 is YNFKEQ. This CDR3 is built from 14 residues. V lost 5 bases and J lost 4; bases outside the gene matches: 7. This CDR3 reads CASSSGLVSYEQYF. In DNA form, the CDR3 reads TGTGCCAGCAGCTCGGGACTAGTGTCTTACGAGCAGTACTTC.

This sequence joins TRBV18 and TRBJ2-2; D remains ambiguous. Per germline, CDR1 KGHSH and CDR2 LQKENI. With 3 bases removed from V and 3 bases from J, the gap between germline ends came to 8 bases. This CDR3 has 14 residues. CDR3 in amino acids: CASSPVSDTGELFF. CDR3 in DNA: TGTGCCAGCTCACCTGTGTCGGACACCGGGGAGCTGTTTTTT. Full variable domain (missing parts from reference TRBV18 and TRBJ2-2): NAGVMQNPRHLVRRRGQEARLRCSPMKGHSHVYWYRQLPEEGLKFMVYLQKENIIDESGMPKERFSAEFPKEGPSILRIQQVVRGDSAAYFCASSPVSDTGELFFGEGSRLTVL.

The V and J genes are TRBV7-9 and TRBJ1-1; maybe TRBD1 (5 bases). Germline assignment: CDR1 SEHNR and CDR2 FQNEAQ (reference sequence). The CDR3 totals 13 residues. Trimming removed 5 bases from V and 1 base from J, with 8 bases in between. The DNA of the CDR3 is TGTGCCAGCAGCACAGGACAGAACACTGAAGCTTTCTTT. Translated: CASSTGQNTEAFF.

This clone was seen a handful of times. V is TRBV15 and J is TRBJ2-5; possibly TRBD1 for D (5 bases). The V end lost 0 bases, the J end lost 5 bases, and 13 bases lay between the germline ends. Germline assignment: CDR1 LNHNV and CDR2 YYDKDF (reference sequence). This CDR3 has 15 amino acids. The CDR3 protein is CATSRDVVQAETQYF. Here the CDR3 DNA reads TGTGCCACCAGCAGAGATGTCGTACAGGCGGAGACCCAGTACTTC.

This clone has a single count. The chain employs TRBV2 and TRBJ2-7; a weak D match, TRBD2 (5 bases). The CDR3 length is 14 residues. CDR1 and CDR2 (germline): SNHLY, FYNNEI. Trimming shortened V by 4 bases and J by 1 base, and 11 bases separated the two germline ends. For the CDR3, the DNA is TGTGCCAGCAGTGCCGGAAAGCGGTCCTACGAGCAGTACTTC. It is translated as CASSAGKRSYEQYF.

This clone was detected only a few times. This chain uses TRBV5-1 with TRBJ2-1; maybe TRBD1 (6 bases). Deletions cut 5 bases from V and 7 bases from J, with 10 bases between. In germline, CDR1 is SGHRS, CDR2 YFSETQ. The CDR3 sequence is 12 residues long. CDR3 nucleotides: TGCGCCAGCAGGATAACAGGGAATGAGCAGTTCTTC. Its protein is CASRITGNEQFF. Filled out from reference TRBV5-1 and TRBJ2-1, the complete variable domain reads KAGVTQTPRYLIKTRGQQVTLSCSPISGHRSVSWYQQTPGQGLQFLFEYFSETQRNKGNFPGRFSGRQFSNSRSEMNVSTLELGDSALYLCASRITGNEQFFGPGTRLTVL.

The chain combines TRBV7-9 with TRBJ2-1, with D possibly being TRBD2 (5 bases). Germline-derived CDR1 and CDR2 are SEHNR and FQNEAQ (reference sequence). This CDR3 is 15 amino acids long. With 5 bases removed from V and 9 bases from J, the gap between germline ends came to 20 bases. The CDR3 loop reads CASSLGGLDYGEQFF. CDR3 coding DNA: TGTGCCAGCAGCCTCGGTGGACTTGACTATGGTGAGCAGTTCTTC.

The rearrangement links TRBV5-4 to TRBJ2-2; 7 nucleotides match TRBD2. Looked up from germline, CDR1 is SGHNT and CDR2 is YYREEE (reference sequence). The V segment lost 4 bases and the J segment 7 bases; nucleotides outside the gene matches: 10. The CDR3 runs to 15 residues. The CDR3 nucleotides read TGTGCCAGCAGCAATCAGACTAGCCGGGGCGGGGAGCTGTTTTTT. Encoded protein: CASSNQTSRGGELFF.

A few counts support this clone. At the DNA level, this CDR3 is encoded by other sequences in the same sample as well. This chain joins TRBV5-1 and TRBJ2-7; D is undetermined. CDR3 length: 14 amino acids. Germline CDR1 reads SGHRS; CDR2 reads YFSETQ. V dropped 0 bases and J dropped 1 base, with 8 bases sitting between them. The CDR3 protein is CASSLGGDSYEQYF. In DNA form, the CDR3 reads TGCGCCAGCAGCTTGGGAGGAGATTCCTACGAGCAGTACTTC.

This clone was counted a few times. The chain joins TRBV19 to TRBJ2-1; 14 positions agree with TRBD2. The CDR3 has 16 residues. CDR1 and CDR2 (germline): LNHDA, SQIVND (reference sequence). The trim removed 11 bases at V and 4 bases at J, leaving 10 bases unmatched. The CDR3 is CASSRGTSGRYNEQFF. The CDR3 DNA is TGTGCCTCGTCCCGAGGGACTAGCGGGAGATACAATGAGCAGTTCTTC. The whole variable domain, remainder taken from reference TRBV19 and TRBJ2-1, is DGGITQSPKYLFRKEGQNVTLSCEQNLNHDAMYWYRQDPGQGLRLIYYSQIVNDFQKGDIAEGYSVSREKKESFPLTVTSAQKNPTAFYLCASSRGTSGRYNEQFFGPGTRLTVL.

The rearrangement joins TRBV19 to TRBJ1-3; the D is unclear. Germline V gene sequence: CDR1 LNHDA, CDR2 SQIVND (reference sequence). V lost 8 bases and J 0 bases, leaving 11 bases between the germline ends. The CDR3 is 14 amino acids. This CDR3 is CASLSAGSGNTIYF. The CDR3 DNA sequence: TGTGCCAGTCTCTCGGCAGGCTCTGGAAACACCATATATTTT.

This clone was seen more than once but under ten times. The chain is built from TRBV18 and TRBJ1-2; tentatively, D is TRBD1 (6 bases). V dropped 1 base and J dropped 0 bases, with 12 bases sitting between them. The CDR3 contains 16 residues. The V gene's germline CDR1 is KGHSH and CDR2 LQKENI. This CDR3 is CASSPLGTSPNYGYTF. CDR3 DNA: TGTGCCAGCTCACCACTCGGGACAAGTCCTAACTATGGCTACACCTTC.

The table lists this clone with a few counts. CDR3 DNA sequence: TGCAGCGTAGGAGTCGGGACTAGTAAAGATACGCAGTATTTT. Translation gives CSVGVGTSKDTQYF. This sequence joins TRBV29-1 and TRBJ2-3; 8 bases line up with TRBD2. The trim removed 6 bases at V and 5 bases at J, leaving 10 bases unmatched. The CDR3 is 14 residues long. CDR1 is SQVTM, CDR2 ANQGSEA, per germline.

The rearrangement joins TRBV29-1 to TRBJ2-7; TRBD1 might be the D (6 bases). The V end was cut by 4 bases, the J end by 3 bases, with 16 bases between. The CDR3 sequence is 14 residues long. Germline loops: CDR1 SQVTM, CDR2 ANQGSEA. The CDR3 DNA reads as TGCAGCGTTGGGTTAGCGACAGGAGACTACGAGCAGTACTTC. Translated: CSVGLATGDYEQYF.